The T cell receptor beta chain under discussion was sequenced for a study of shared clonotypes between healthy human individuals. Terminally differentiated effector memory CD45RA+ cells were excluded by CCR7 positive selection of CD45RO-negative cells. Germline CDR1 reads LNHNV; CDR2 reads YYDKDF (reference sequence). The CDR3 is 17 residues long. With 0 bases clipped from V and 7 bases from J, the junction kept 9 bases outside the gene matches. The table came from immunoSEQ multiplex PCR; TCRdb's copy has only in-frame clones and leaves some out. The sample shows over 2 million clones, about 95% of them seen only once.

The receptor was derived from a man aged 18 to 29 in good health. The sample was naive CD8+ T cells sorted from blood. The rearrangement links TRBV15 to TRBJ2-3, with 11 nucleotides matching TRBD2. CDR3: CATSRDHSGRVLNTQYF. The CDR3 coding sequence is TGTGCCACCAGCAGAGATCATAGCGGGAGGGTTTTGAATACGCAGTATTTT.